The clone carrying this T cell receptor beta chain was seen a handful of times. Its antigen is not known. These data are taken from a study of shared clonotypes between healthy human individuals. Germline V gene data show CDR1 as LNHDA and CDR2 as SQIVND (reference sequence). The ends lost 6 bases at V and 3 bases at J; junction bases unmatched: 6. The CDR3 is 15 amino acids. Only in-frame clones appear in the TCRdb table, and some are missing; sequencing was by immunoSEQ multiplex PCR. Counted here are roughly 700,000 clones, around two thirds occurring once; the ten biggest clones make up under 2%. General study findings and limits: Rarefaction gave evidence that sorted-subset sequencing remained incomplete despite large depth.

The chain uses TRBV19 and TRBJ2-2; 8 bases agree with TRBD2. Sequencing used memory CD4+ T cells sorted from blood. Subset of the sample: CD45RA-negative fraction. This sequence originates from a woman aged 25 to 39 in good health. This CDR3 reads CASSPTAGDTGELFF. The CDR3, as DNA: TGTGCCAGTAGCCCCACAGCGGGAGACACCGGGGAGCTGTTTTTT.